The 32 T cell receptor beta chains below all came from one sample that was sequenced in a study of response to subunit inactivated influenza vaccine. TCRdb reanalysed the RT-PCR reads using MiXCR and keeps one entry per CDR3 protein. The sample contains around 530,000 distinct CDR3 sequences, 16% of which appear only once. The starting material was CD4+ T cells sorted from PBMCs, obtained about 23 months after vaccination. All receptors come from a man between 50 and 69 years old who received an inactivated influenza vaccine.

A few counts support this clonotype. The chain links TRBV6-2 or TRBV6-3 to TRBJ2-3; either TRBD1 or TRBD2 may supply D (5 bases each). The germline gives CDR1 MNHEY, CDR2 SVGEGT. V was shortened by 6 bases and J by 4 bases, with 14 bases between the two germline ends. The CDR3 covers 14 residues. The CDR3 reads CASSTGHGADTQYF. In nucleotides, the CDR3 is TGTGCCAGCAGCACGGGGCATGGGGCAGATACGCAGTATTTT.

V is TRBV4-2 and J is TRBJ1-5; 8 bases fit TRBD1. Losses at the gene ends were 0 bases for V and 5 bases for J; bases not matched to a gene: 9. Germline V CDR1 and CDR2: LGHNA, YNFKEQ. The CDR3 is made up of 17 amino acids. CDR3 nucleotide sequence: TGTGCCAGCAGCCAAGATGGGGGGACAGGACAATATCAGCCCCAGCATTTT. This sequence encodes CASSQDGGTGQYQPQHF.

This clonotype has just a few counts. The chain uses TRBV4-3 and TRBJ1-4; no reliable D call. Germline V gives CDR1 LGHNA, CDR2 YSLEER. The CDR3 runs to 14 residues. The V end lost 0 bases, the J end lost 4 bases, and 6 bases lay between the germline ends. The CDR3 nucleotides read TGCGCCAGCAGCCAAGACACCTTTAATGAAAAACTGTTTTTT. Translation gives CASSQDTFNEKLFF.

Many counts were recorded for this clonotype. This chain connects TRBV11-1 to TRBJ2-2; D is possibly TRBD1 (6 bases). V shed 4 bases and J shed 1 base, with 13 bases lying between them. The germline CDR1 and CDR2 sequences are SGHAT and FQDESV (reference sequence). CDR3 length: 16 amino acids. CDR3 DNA: TGTGCCAGCAGCTCGTCACCGGGACAGAACACCGGGGAGCTGTTTTTT. Translation: CASSSSPGQNTGELFF. Supplemented by reference TRBV11-1 and TRBJ2-2, the full variable domain reads EAEVAQSPRYKITEKSQAVAFWCDPISGHATLYWYRQILGQGPELLVQFQDESVVDDSQLPKDRFSAERLKGVDSTLKIQPAELGDSAMYLCASSSSPGQNTGELFFGEGSRLTVL.

The chain employs TRBV15 and TRBJ2-1; unclear D gene. The CDR3 spans 14 residues. The V end was cut by 0 bases, the J end by 6 bases, with 9 bases between. CDR1 is LNHNV and CDR2 is YYDKDF in the germline V gene (reference sequence). CDR3 nucleotides: TGTGCCACCAGCAGAGATACGAGTCCCAATGAGCAGTTCTTC. This codes for CATSRDTSPNEQFF.

V and J are TRBV7-2 and TRBJ2-7, with D perhaps assigned TRBD1 or TRBD2 (6 bases each). This CDR3 has 16 residues. CDR1 and CDR2 (germline): SGHTA, FQGNSA. Trimming left V 5 bases short and J 1 base short, with 18 bases between. The CDR3 region is CASSQSKGGASYEQYF. Written as DNA, the CDR3 is TGTGCCAGCAGCCAGAGCAAGGGGGGAGCGTCCTACGAGCAGTACTTC.

The chain joins TRBV4-3 to TRBJ1-4, with 9 nucleotides matching TRBD1. V lost 4 bases to trimming and J lost 8 bases; unmatched junction nucleotides: 5. Germline CDR1 reads LGHNA; CDR2 reads YSLEER. This CDR3 is 14 amino acids long. CDR3 nucleotide sequence: TGCGCCAGCAGCCCGGACAGGGGAGGGGAAAAACTGTTTTTT. Its protein is CASSPDRGGEKLFF.

This clonotype occurred a few times. J is TRBJ2-5 and V is TRBV10-3, with 10 bases lining up with TRBD2. CDR1 is ENHRY, CDR2 SYGVKD, per germline. After removal of 6 bases from V and 2 bases from J, the junction contained 6 bases not matched to a gene. The CDR3 is 15 amino acids. CDR3 loop: CAISTSGMGQETQYF. Here the CDR3 DNA reads TGTGCCATCAGCACTAGCGGGATGGGACAAGAGACCCAGTACTTC.

This clonotype came up a few times. CDR3 amino acids: CASSLAGSHEQYF. DNA for the CDR3: TGTGCCAGCAGCTTAGCGGGGTCCCACGAGCAGTACTTC. The J gene is TRBJ2-7, the V gene TRBV7-9; D not resolved. Germline V gene sequence: CDR1 SEHNR, CDR2 FQNEAQ (reference sequence). The V end lost 0 bases, the J end lost 5 bases, and 8 bases lay between the germline ends. The CDR3 length is 13 residues.

This clonotype was detected a few times. The chain is built from TRBV12-3 or TRBV12-4 and TRBJ2-5; 7 nucleotides agree with TRBD1. The length of the CDR3 is 15 residues. The V gene end was trimmed by 3 bases and the J gene end by 0 bases; junction bases not matched to a gene: 4. The chain's CDR3 is CASSLRTGYQETQYF. The CDR3 DNA follows: TGTGCCAGCAGTTTGCGGACAGGCTACCAAGAGACCCAGTACTTC.

The chain carries TRBV5-4 and TRBJ1-2; the match to TRBD1 covers 10 bases. The J segment lost 9 bases and the V segment lost 5 bases, leaving 10 bases of the junction unmatched. The CDR3 is 14 amino acids. Germline loops: CDR1 SGHNT, CDR2 YYREEE (reference sequence). CDR3 amino acids: CASRLWGQGSSYTF. As DNA, the CDR3 is TGTGCCAGCAGACTATGGGGACAGGGGAGTAGCTACACCTTC. Full variable domain (rest looked up from reference TRBV5-4 and TRBJ1-2): ETGVTQSPTHLIKTRGQQVTLRCSSQSGHNTVSWYQQALGQGPQFIFQYYREEENGRGNFPPRFSGLQFPNYSSELNVNALELDDSALYLCASRLWGQGSSYTFGSGTRLTVV.

This clonotype was seen at least ten times. The chain employs TRBV12-3 or TRBV12-4 and TRBJ1-5; D remains unclear. The CDR3 sequence is 13 residues long. Trimming removed 6 bases at V and 2 bases at J, with 8 bases between. Written as DNA, the CDR3 is TGTGCCAGCAGCTGGTTGGGCAATCAGCCCCAGCATTTT. This codes for CASSWLGNQPQHF.

The table lists this clonotype with a few counts. In nucleotides, the CDR3 is TGTGCCAGCAGCGTAGGTCTAGCTGGAAGAAGCACAGATACGCAGTATTTT. Its translation is CASSVGLAGRSTDTQYF. The chain links TRBV9 to TRBJ2-3, with D perhaps matching TRBD2 (5 bases). The CDR3 has 17 residues. Germline loops: CDR1 SGDLS, CDR2 YYNGEE. V was clipped by 0 bases and J by 0 bases, with 14 bases between them.

The chain joins TRBV30 to TRBJ2-2; D perhaps matches TRBD2 (6 bases). V was clipped by 3 bases and J by 1 base, with 12 bases between them. The CDR3 has 15 residues. Germline CDR1 and CDR2: GTSNPN and SVGIG (reference sequence). This CDR3 is CAWRKTSLNTGELFF. The CDR3 coding sequence is TGTGCCTGGAGGAAAACTAGCCTGAACACCGGGGAGCTGTTTTTT.

The chain is built from TRBV3-1 and TRBJ2-3; 8 nucleotides line up with TRBD2. Trimming took 1 base from V and 0 from J; bases not matched to a gene: 3. CDR3 length equals 16 residues. The germline gives CDR1 LGHDT, CDR2 YNNKEL (reference sequence). Here the CDR3 reads CASSQGTSWSTDTQYF. In DNA form, the CDR3 reads TGTGCCAGCAGCCAAGGGACTAGCTGGAGCACAGATACGCAGTATTTT.

Notes on this clonotype: It is unclear where the CDR3 begins or ends on the DNA, so no DNA is shown, and the CDR3 is as TCRdb lists it. This sequence joins TRBV18 and TRBJ2-5; the listed D gene, TRBD1, was not tested against the DNA. The CDR3 spans 14 residues, counting both ends. The V gene's germline CDR1 is KGHSH and CDR2 LQKENI. The CDR3: CASSPLDKVKTQYF.

The chain recombines TRBV11-2 with TRBJ2-7, with 10 bases aligning to TRBD2. The CDR3 covers 15 residues. CDR1 is SGHAT and CDR2 is FQNNGV in the germline V gene. The ends lost 6 bases at V and 3 bases at J; junction bases unmatched: 8. CDR3: CASRLAGRSVYEQYF. As DNA, the CDR3 is TGTGCCAGCAGACTAGCGGGAAGGTCCGTCTACGAGCAGTACTTC.

This clonotype was seen a handful of times. This chain links TRBV6-1 with TRBJ2-2, with D perhaps TRBD1 or TRBD2 (5 bases each). Germline V lookup: CDR1 MNHNS, CDR2 SASEGT. V lost 5 bases and J 6 bases, leaving 13 bases between the germline ends. This CDR3 contains 14 residues. CDR3 residues: CASSPQPGPGELFF. In DNA form, the CDR3 reads TGTGCCAGCAGTCCCCAACCGGGGCCCGGGGAGCTGTTTTTT.

The CDR3 region is CAISRGEGDTQYF. The CDR3 nucleotides are TGTGCCATCAGCCGGGGGGAGGGAGATACGCAGTATTTT. The chain has TRBV10-3 and TRBJ2-3, with 7 bases matching TRBD2. The V gene end was trimmed by 6 bases and the J gene end by 5 bases; junction bases not matched to a gene: 5. This CDR3 region has 13 residues. Germline lookup yields CDR1 ENHRY and CDR2 SYGVKD.

The V and J genes are TRBV2 and TRBJ2-3; D gene uncertain. This CDR3 has 16 residues. The V and J ends lost 7 bases and 0 bases respectively, with 17 bases between them. Germline loops: CDR1 SNHLY, CDR2 FYNNEI. CDR3 amino acids: CASKTPPGQSTDTQYF. CDR3 sequence (DNA): TGTGCCAGCAAGACACCTCCCGGGCAGAGCACAGATACGCAGTATTTT.

In this sample, this clonotype turned up a few times. V and J are TRBV5-1 and TRBJ2-3, with 8 bases matching TRBD2. Germline V gene data show CDR1 as SGHRS and CDR2 as YFSETQ. This CDR3 region has 15 residues. The J segment lost 2 bases and the V segment lost 1 base, leaving 3 bases of the junction unmatched. CDR3 sequence reads: CASSLPGLDTDTQYF. Here the CDR3 DNA reads TGCGCCAGCAGCTTGCCGGGACTAGACACAGATACGCAGTATTTT.

The chain links TRBV5-1 to TRBJ2-2, with unresolved D. This CDR3 has 15 amino acids. V gave up 0 bases and J gave up 5 bases, with 11 bases separating them. CDR1 is SGHRS and CDR2 is YFSETQ in the germline V gene. This CDR3 is CASSLEVVGTGELFF. As DNA, the CDR3 is TGCGCCAGCAGCTTGGAGGTGGTGGGGACCGGGGAGCTGTTTTTT.

This clonotype was counted a few times. The chain uses TRBV20-1 and TRBJ1-4; no clear D gene. The V gene lost 6 bases and the J gene lost 8 bases, with 10 bases spanning the gap. Germline CDR1 and CDR2: DFQATT and SNEGSKA (reference sequence). The CDR3 runs 11 residues. In DNA, the CDR3 is TGCAGTGCCGGGCCCGCGGAAAAACTGTTTTTT. This gives the protein CSAGPAEKLFF.

The rearrangement links TRBV5-1 to TRBJ2-7; 10 nucleotides line up with TRBD1. CDR3 length equals 15 residues. The germline CDR1 and CDR2 sequences are SGHRS and YFSETQ. CDR3 bases: TGCGTAACCAGCTTGGAGCCGGGACAGGGGTTAGAGCAGTACTTC. This translates into CVTSLEPGQGLEQYF.

The chain links TRBV9 to TRBJ2-3; 8 bases match TRBD2. Germline V CDR1 and CDR2: SGDLS, YYNGEE. The CDR3 is made up of 15 amino acids. Trimming cost V 4 bases and J 6 bases; bases outside gene matches: 10. In nucleotides, the CDR3 is TGTGCCAGCAGCCCGGGAGGGGCGGCTTGGGATACGCAGTATTTT. Translation: CASSPGGAAWDTQYF.

This clonotype was seen a handful of times. The genes are TRBV12-3 or TRBV12-4 and TRBJ1-2; no definite D call. This CDR3 spans 12 amino acids. With 4 bases removed from V and 4 bases from J, the gap between germline ends came to 7 bases. The CDR3 nucleotides read TGTGCCAGCAGTTCAAGTACCTATGGCTACACCTTC. Amino acids: CASSSSTYGYTF.

The V gene is TRBV4-1, the J gene TRBJ2-3; no firm D call. V was trimmed by 7 bases and J by 5 bases, leaving 13 bases between them. The CDR3 is made up of 13 amino acids. The germline CDR1 and CDR2 sequences are MGHRA and YSYEKL. The CDR3 here is CASTERLGDTQYF. In DNA, the CDR3 is TGCGCCAGCACTGAACGGCTTGGAGATACGCAGTATTTT.

This clonotype was recorded at least ten times. V and J are TRBV25-1 and TRBJ2-7; tentative D call: TRBD1 (5 bases). Trimming took 6 bases from V and 1 from J, leaving 10 bases between them. The germline V gene encodes CDR1 MGHDK and CDR2 SYGVNS. CDR3 size: 13 residues. In nucleotides, the CDR3 is TGTGCCAGCAGGGCGGCAGGGTCCTACGAGCAGTACTTC. Its protein is CASRAAGSYEQYF.

This clonotype was seen a handful of times. The V call is TRBV5-1, the J call TRBJ1-1; D gene ambiguous. There are 13 residues in the CDR3. Deletions cut 7 bases from V and 1 base from J, with 11 bases between. Germline-derived CDR1 and CDR2 are SGHRS and YFSETQ. In nucleotides, the CDR3 is TGCGCCAGCTTCGACGACGGGAACACTGAAGCTTTCTTT. Its translation is CASFDDGNTEAFF.

This clonotype was picked up many times. The chain has TRBV29-1 and TRBJ2-1; 10 bases fit TRBD2. In germline, CDR1 is SQVTM, CDR2 ANQGSEA. V lost 5 bases, J lost 3 bases, and 10 bases stayed unmatched. The CDR3 sequence is 16 residues long. The CDR3 nucleotides are TGCAGCGTTATCGTGGGCGCTAGCGGGAGCTACAATGAGCAGTTCTTC. Its translation is CSVIVGASGSYNEQFF.

This clonotype was picked up a small number of times. The chain carries TRBV29-1 and TRBJ2-1; D is unresolved. The V end lost 2 bases, the J end lost 10 bases, and 12 bases lay between the germline ends. Germline V gene lookup returns CDR1 SQVTM and CDR2 ANQGSEA. The CDR3 spans 12 residues. CDR3: CSVEFSGREQFF. DNA for the CDR3: TGCAGCGTTGAATTTTCGGGCAGGGAGCAGTTCTTC.

This clonotype was found a few times. The rearrangement joins TRBV12-3 or TRBV12-4 to TRBJ2-2; no definite D call. V was clipped by 4 bases and J by 5 bases, with 8 bases between them. The CDR3 is 13 residues long. The CDR3 loop reads CASSWARTGELFF. The CDR3 DNA follows: TGTGCCAGCAGTTGGGCACGTACCGGGGAGCTGTTTTTT.